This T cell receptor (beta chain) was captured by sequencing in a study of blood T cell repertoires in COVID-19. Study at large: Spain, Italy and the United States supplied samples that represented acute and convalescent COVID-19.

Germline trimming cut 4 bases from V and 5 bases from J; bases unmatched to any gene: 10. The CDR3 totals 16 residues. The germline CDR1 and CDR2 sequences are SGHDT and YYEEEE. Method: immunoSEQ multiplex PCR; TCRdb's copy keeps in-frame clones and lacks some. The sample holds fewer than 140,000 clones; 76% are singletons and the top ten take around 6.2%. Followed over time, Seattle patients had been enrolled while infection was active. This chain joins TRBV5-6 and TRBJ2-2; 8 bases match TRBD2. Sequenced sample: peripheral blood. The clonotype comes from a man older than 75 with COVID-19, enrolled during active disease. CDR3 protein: CASSSERAGVTGELFF. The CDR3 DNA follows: TGTGCCAGCAGCAGCGAAAGAGCGGGAGTAACCGGGGAGCTGTTTTTT.